Below are 26 T cell receptor beta chains sequenced from a single sample in a study of blood T cell repertoires in COVID-19. The assay was immunoSEQ multiplex PCR, and TCRdb's table has in-frame clones only and misses some. The table lists about 400,000 clones, 70% to 90% of them singletons. The sample comprised peripheral blood. The source of these receptors is a man aged 40-55 years with acute or convalescent COVID-19.

The J gene is TRBJ2-3, the V gene TRBV7-6, with TRBD2 matching 13 bases. Germline CDR1 is SGHVS and CDR2 is FNYEAQ. The CDR3 length is 17 residues. Trimming removed 5 bases from V and 6 bases from J; junction bases left unmatched: 11. The chain's CDR3 is CASSPRMGLAGWDTQYF. CDR3 nucleotides: TGTGCCAGCAGCCCGAGGATGGGACTAGCGGGGTGGGATACGCAGTATTTT.

This clone appeared a single time. The J gene is TRBJ2-2, the V gene TRBV28; no reliable D call. Germline CDR1 reads MDHEN; CDR2 reads SYDVKM. The V end lost 6 bases, the J end lost 1 base, and 9 bases lay between the germline ends. The CDR3 loop spans 14 amino acids. The CDR3 DNA sequence: TGTGCCAGCAGCCATCCAGGGAACACCGGGGAGCTGTTTTTT. Amino acid sequence: CASSHPGNTGELFF.

This chain uses TRBV21-1 with TRBJ1-1; the table's D call, TRBD1, has no DNA check behind it. TRBV21-1 is termed a pseudogene. The CDR3 has 13 amino acids. In DNA form, the CDR3 reads TGTGCCAGCAGAGGCAGGGTAGAGACTGAAGCTTTCTTT. Encoded protein: CASRGRVETEAFF.

This clone was seen a single time. The V call is TRBV20-1, the J call TRBJ2-1; tentative D call: TRBD2 (5 bases). The V and J ends lost 3 bases and 6 bases respectively, with 15 bases between them. Germline-derived CDR1 and CDR2 are DFQATT and SNEGSKA (reference sequence). The CDR3 spans 14 residues. The CDR3 protein is CSASRVNRGNEQFF. CDR3 sequence (DNA): TGCAGTGCTAGTCGGGTCAATCGGGGCAATGAGCAGTTCTTC.

The chain recombines TRBV10-3 with TRBJ2-1, with 7 bases aligning to TRBD1. The V and J ends lost 2 bases and 4 bases, in that order; junction bases with no gene match: 2. CDR1 ENHRY and CDR2 SYGVKD come from the germline V gene. The CDR3 sequence is 14 residues long. The CDR3 coding sequence is TGTGCCATCAGTGAGGGACAGGATTACAATGAGCAGTTCTTC. It codes for CAISEGQDYNEQFF.

The rearrangement links TRBV7-2 to TRBJ1-1, with D hard to call. The germline V gene has CDR1 SGHTA and CDR2 FQGNSA. This CDR3 contains 15 residues. Trimming removed 0 bases at V and 0 bases at J, with 8 bases between. The CDR3 spells CASSLAPGMNTEAFF. The CDR3 nucleotides are TGTGCCAGCAGCTTAGCGCCAGGAATGAACACTGAAGCTTTCTTT.

This clone was counted a single time. This chain links TRBV19 with TRBJ2-1; a weak D match, TRBD2 (7 bases). V lost 7 bases and J 0 bases, leaving 13 bases between the germline ends. Germline CDR1 reads LNHDA; CDR2 reads SQIVND (reference sequence). CDR3 length: 15 residues. For the CDR3, the DNA is TGTGCCAGTAAGGGGGGGGGTAGCTCCTACAATGAGCAGTTCTTC. Amino acid sequence: CASKGGGSSYNEQFF.

The table lists this clone with a count of one. Other DNA variants within this sample encode the same CDR3. The chain combines TRBV9 with TRBJ1-3; 7 bases align to TRBD1. The CDR3 is 14 residues long. Losses at the gene ends were 4 bases for V and 4 bases for J; bases not matched to a gene: 5. Per germline, CDR1 SGDLS and CDR2 YYNGEE. CDR3 amino acids: CASSPRTGGNTIYF. The CDR3 DNA reads TGTGCCAGCAGCCCCCGGACAGGAGGAAACACCATATATTTT.

This clone turned up a few times. The rearrangement joins TRBV18 to TRBJ2-1; weak D call: TRBD1 (6 bases). The CDR3 covers 15 residues. The germline V gene has CDR1 KGHSH and CDR2 LQKENI. Deletions cut 0 bases from V and 6 bases from J, with 12 bases between. Here the CDR3 reads CASSPPTGRGNEQFF. In DNA, the CDR3 is TGTGCCAGCTCACCACCGACCGGCAGGGGCAATGAGCAGTTCTTC.

The chain links TRBV19 to TRBJ1-4, with 7 positions matching TRBD1. Germline V lookup: CDR1 LNHDA, CDR2 SQIVND (reference sequence). The CDR3 runs to 16 residues. The trim removed 4 bases at V and 7 bases at J, leaving 12 bases unmatched. Here the CDR3 DNA reads TGTGCCAGTAGTACCCGCCGGACAGGTGTGGCTGAAAAACTGTTTTTT. Amino acids: CASSTRRTGVAEKLFF.

CDR3 loop: CASSDRERINIQYF. In DNA, the CDR3 is TGTGCCAGTAGCGACAGGGAGCGTATAAACATTCAGTACTTC. The chain is built from TRBV19 and TRBJ2-4, with 7 bases identical to TRBD1. Losses at the gene ends were 6 bases for V and 6 bases for J; bases not matched to a gene: 8. CDR3 length: 14 amino acids. In germline, CDR1 is LNHDA, CDR2 SQIVND (reference sequence).

This chain uses TRBV5-4 with TRBJ2-2, with TRBD1 matching 8 bases. The CDR3 contains 17 residues. The V segment lost 4 bases and the J segment 4 bases; nucleotides outside the gene matches: 12. CDR1 is SGHNT, CDR2 YYREEE, per germline (reference sequence). CDR3 DNA: TGTGCCAGCAGCGCCTTAAACAGGGGGTCGAGCACCGGGGAGCTGTTTTTT. Translating gives CASSALNRGSSTGELFF.

The chain links TRBV4-1 to TRBJ2-7, with 10 bases lining up with TRBD1. Trimming took 2 bases from V and 5 from J; bases not matched to a gene: 15. The CDR3 runs 18 residues. The germline gives CDR1 MGHRA, CDR2 YSYEKL. CDR3 region: CASSQRRARQGAFDEQYF. CDR3 coding DNA: TGCGCCAGCAGCCAAAGACGCGCCAGACAGGGGGCCTTCGACGAGCAGTACTTC.

The rearrangement uses TRBV6-5 and TRBJ2-7, with 7 bases fitting TRBD1. V was clipped by 4 bases and J by 9 bases; unmatched bases: 15. The CDR3 totals 15 residues. The germline CDR1 and CDR2 sequences are MNHEY and SVGAGI. The CDR3 nucleotides are TGTGCCAGCAGTTTATTCGGGACAGTCGTGAAGTGGCAGTACTTC. Translation: CASSLFGTVVKWQYF.

This clone was picked up a small number of times. The chain has TRBV19 and TRBJ2-7; 8 nucleotides agree with TRBD2. J gave up 0 bases and V 4 bases, and 2 bases lay outside the gene matches. CDR3 length: 14 residues. The germline V gene encodes CDR1 LNHDA and CDR2 SQIVND (reference sequence). CDR3 bases: TGTGCCAGTAGTACTAGCGGGTCCTCCTACGAGCAGTACTTC. The encoded protein is CASSTSGSSYEQYF.

The V and J genes are TRBV6-5 and TRBJ1-1; perhaps TRBD1 as D (6 bases). Germline V gene data show CDR1 as MNHEY and CDR2 as SVGAGI. This CDR3 comprises 13 residues. Trimming left V 10 bases short and J 2 bases short, with 14 bases between. The CDR3 sequence: CAMGASVNTEAFF. CDR3 sequence (DNA): TGTGCCATGGGGGCCAGCGTCAACACTGAAGCTTTCTTT.

The rearrangement uses TRBV27 and TRBJ2-3, with D unresolved. V lost 8 bases, J lost 1 base, and 13 bases lay in between. CDR1 and CDR2 from the germline V gene are MNHEY and SMNVEV (reference sequence). This CDR3 is 14 amino acids long. DNA of the CDR3: TGTGCCAGCCCCCAGCGTCACCGCACAGATACGCAGTATTTT. This codes for CASPQRHRTDTQYF.

The V gene is TRBV5-5, the J gene TRBJ1-1, with TRBD1 as a possible D gene (6 bases). The germline V gene encodes CDR1 SGHKS and CDR2 YYEKEE (reference sequence). V gave up 2 bases and J gave up 11 bases, with 19 bases separating them. The CDR3 covers 14 residues. The CDR3 DNA reads TGTGCCAGCAGCTTCCGGGACAACCGCCTCCGGGCTTTCTTT. Translated: CASSFRDNRLRAFF. Together with reference TRBV5-5 and TRBJ1-1, the CDR3 gives the full variable domain: DAGVTQSPTHLIKTRGQQVTLRCSPISGHKSVSWYQQVLGQGPQFIFQYYEKEERGRGNFPDRFSARQFPNYSSELNVNALLLGDSALYLCASSFRDNRLRAFFGQGTRLTVV.

The chain uses TRBV27 and TRBJ1-1; D is perhaps TRBD1 (6 bases). Trimming took 0 bases from V and 5 from J, leaving 13 bases between them. Germline V gene sequence: CDR1 MNHEY, CDR2 SMNVEV (reference sequence). The CDR3 has 15 residues. The CDR3 spells CASSLSPQGWTEAFF. CDR3 in DNA: TGTGCCAGCAGTTTATCGCCGCAGGGGTGGACTGAAGCTTTCTTT.

The V call is TRBV4-1, the J call TRBJ2-3, with D tentatively TRBD2 (6 bases). Germline V CDR1 and CDR2: MGHRA, YSYEKL. V was cut by 1 base and J by 7 bases, with 12 bases left in between. There are 14 residues in the CDR3. The CDR3 DNA reads TGCGCCAGCAGCCAAGCCCTAAGCGGGTATACGCAGTATTTT. Translation gives CASSQALSGYTQYF.

To note about this clone: One end of the junction fails to match germline, which may point to a read error. The V call is TRBV4-1, the J call TRBJ2-2, with 9 bases identical to TRBD2. The germline V gene has CDR1 MGHRA and CDR2 YSYEKL. The CDR3 contains 18 residues. CDR3 in amino acids: CARSQDQLAGGRTGELFF. CDR3 nucleotides: TGCGCCCGCAGCCAAGATCAACTCGCGGGGGGGAGGACCGGGGAGCTGTTTTTT.

This chain connects TRBV18 to TRBJ1-1; no firm D call. CDR3 length: 14 residues. CDR1 and CDR2 (germline): KGHSH, LQKENI. Trimming took 2 bases from V and 1 from J, leaving 8 bases between them. CDR3 sequence reads: CASSPESGNTEAFF. The CDR3 DNA reads TGTGCCAGCTCACCAGAGTCAGGGAACACTGAAGCTTTCTTT.

The chain has TRBV6-5 and TRBJ1-3; D remains ambiguous. This CDR3 region has 16 residues. From germline, CDR1 is MNHEY and CDR2 SVGAGI. Trimming pared 0 bases from V and 0 bases from J, leaving 9 bases between. Here the CDR3 reads CASSYSRESSGNTIYF. CDR3 bases: TGTGCCAGCAGTTACTCGCGGGAGAGCTCTGGAAACACCATATATTTT.

The V and J genes are TRBV21-1 and TRBJ2-7; the table's D gene call, TRBD1, was not cross checked with the DNA. TRBV21-1 is deemed a pseudogene. The CDR3 is 13 residues long. The CDR3, as DNA: TGTGCCACCCGGACAGGAAGCTCCTACGAGCAGTACTTC. Amino acids: CATRTGSSYEQYF.

The rearrangement uses TRBV7-8 and TRBJ2-7, with 9 bases fitting TRBD1. CDR1 and CDR2 from the germline V gene are SGHVS and FQNEAQ. Losses at the gene ends were 0 bases for V and 2 bases for J; bases not matched to a gene: 5. The CDR3 has 16 amino acids. This CDR3 is CASSLAAGTGTYEQYF. CDR3 DNA sequence: TGTGCCAGCAGCTTAGCGGCGGGGACAGGGACCTACGAGCAGTACTTC.

The chain joins TRBV6-5 to TRBJ1-1, with D maybe TRBD1 (5 bases). With 4 bases removed from V and 6 bases from J, the gap between germline ends came to 12 bases. This CDR3 is 13 amino acids long. Germline V lookup: CDR1 MNHEY, CDR2 SVGAGI. CDR3 coding DNA: TGTGCCAGCAGTTTTGGGGGGAGGCCTGAAGCTTTCTTT. It translates to CASSFGGRPEAFF.